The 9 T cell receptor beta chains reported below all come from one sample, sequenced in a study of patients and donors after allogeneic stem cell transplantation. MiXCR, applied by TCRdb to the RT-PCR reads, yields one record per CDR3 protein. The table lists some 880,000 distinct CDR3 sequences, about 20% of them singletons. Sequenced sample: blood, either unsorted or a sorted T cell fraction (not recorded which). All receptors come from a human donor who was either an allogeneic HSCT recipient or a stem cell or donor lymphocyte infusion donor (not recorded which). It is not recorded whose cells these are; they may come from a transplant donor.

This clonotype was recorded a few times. CDR3 protein: CASSLARRTNEQFF. The CDR3 nucleotides read TGTGCCAGCAGCTTAGCGAGACGGACCAATGAGCAGTTCTTC. The V and J genes are TRBV5-8 and TRBJ2-1; D uncertain. This CDR3 comprises 14 residues. CDR1 is SGHTS, CDR2 YDEGEE, per germline. V lost 2 bases, J lost 6 bases, and 12 bases lay in between.

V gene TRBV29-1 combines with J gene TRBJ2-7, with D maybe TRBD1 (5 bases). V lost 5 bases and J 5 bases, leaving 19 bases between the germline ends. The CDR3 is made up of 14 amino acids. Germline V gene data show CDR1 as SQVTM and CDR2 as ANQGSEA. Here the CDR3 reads CSVIRAHWQDEQYF. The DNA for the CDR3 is TGCAGCGTTATCAGGGCCCACTGGCAAGACGAGCAGTACTTC.

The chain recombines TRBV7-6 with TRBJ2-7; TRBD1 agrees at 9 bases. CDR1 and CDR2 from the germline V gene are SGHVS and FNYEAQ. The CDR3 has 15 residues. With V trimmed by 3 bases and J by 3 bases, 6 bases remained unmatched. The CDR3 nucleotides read TGTGCCAGCAGCTTCCGAGGGACAGGGAACTACGAGCAGTACTTC. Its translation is CASSFRGTGNYEQYF.

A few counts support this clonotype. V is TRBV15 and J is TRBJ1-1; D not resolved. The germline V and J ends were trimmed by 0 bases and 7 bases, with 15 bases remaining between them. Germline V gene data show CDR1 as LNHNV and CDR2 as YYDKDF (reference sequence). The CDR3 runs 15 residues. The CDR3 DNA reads TGTGCCACCAGCAGAGATTCGGAGGGTTCTGTTGAAGCTTTCTTT. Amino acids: CATSRDSEGSVEAFF.

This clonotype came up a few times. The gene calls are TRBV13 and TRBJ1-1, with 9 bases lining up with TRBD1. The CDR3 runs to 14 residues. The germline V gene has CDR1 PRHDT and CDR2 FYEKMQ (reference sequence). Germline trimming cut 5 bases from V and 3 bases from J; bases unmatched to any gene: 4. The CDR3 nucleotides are TGTGCCAGCAGCGCCGGACAGGGGTACACTGAAGCTTTCTTT. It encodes CASSAGQGYTEAFF.

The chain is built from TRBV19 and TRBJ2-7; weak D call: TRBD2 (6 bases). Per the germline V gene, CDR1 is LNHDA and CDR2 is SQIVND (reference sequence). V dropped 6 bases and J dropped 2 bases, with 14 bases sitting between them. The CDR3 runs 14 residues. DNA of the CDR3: TGTGCCAGTAGCACCCTCGGGGGACCCTACGAGCAGTACTTC. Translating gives CASSTLGGPYEQYF.

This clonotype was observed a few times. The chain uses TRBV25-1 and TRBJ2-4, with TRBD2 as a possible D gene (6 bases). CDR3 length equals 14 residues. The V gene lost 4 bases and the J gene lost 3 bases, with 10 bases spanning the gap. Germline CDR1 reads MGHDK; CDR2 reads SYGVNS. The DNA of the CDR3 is TGTGCCAGCAGTGTCACGGGGGTCAAAAACATTCAGTACTTC. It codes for CASSVTGVKNIQYF.

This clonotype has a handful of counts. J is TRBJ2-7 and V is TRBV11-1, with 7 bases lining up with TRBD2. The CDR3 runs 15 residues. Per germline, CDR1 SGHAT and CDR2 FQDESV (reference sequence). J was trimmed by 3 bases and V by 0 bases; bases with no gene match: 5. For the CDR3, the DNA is TGTGCCAGCAGCTTAGCGGGAGGGCCCGACTACGAGCAGTACTTC. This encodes CASSLAGGPDYEQYF.

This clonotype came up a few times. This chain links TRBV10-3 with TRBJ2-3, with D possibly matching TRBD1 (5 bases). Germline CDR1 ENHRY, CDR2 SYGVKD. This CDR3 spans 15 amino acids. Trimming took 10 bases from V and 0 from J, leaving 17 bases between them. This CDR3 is CATLSTVSSTDTQYF. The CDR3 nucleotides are TGTGCCACACTTTCGACAGTATCTAGCACAGATACGCAGTATTTT.